This paragraph reports one T cell receptor beta chain. Antigen: not known. These data originate in a study of cytomegalovirus exposure and HLA in healthy donors. Study findings and constraints: It was shown in a later analysis that HLA-associated TCR beta chains were more clonally expanded than other, equally common chains. A prior analysis recorded that most TCR beta V segments were productive about 87% or about 30% of the time.

The PCR employed 60 Vbeta primers together with 13 Jbeta primers. Authors' processing steps: Unique TCR beta chains totaled roughly 79 million in a later count, with roughly 11 million of them shared. Only in-frame clones appear in the TCRdb table, and some are missing; sequencing was by immunoSEQ multiplex PCR. The D gene and trimming were derived from the DNA, and the V and J assignments and clone size from that table. Among about 150,000 clones listed, around 75% were seen once. V was cut by 2 bases and J by 3 bases, with 11 bases left in between. Germline V gives CDR1 SGHDT, CDR2 YYEEEE. The CDR3 is 14 amino acids.

The sequence was collected from a woman under 30 in good health and CMV-seronegative. V and J are TRBV5-6 and TRBJ1-1, with D perhaps matching TRBD1 (6 bases). The sequencing sample was made of PBMCs. CDR3: CASSLRTDYTEAFF. CDR3 coding DNA: TGTGCCAGCAGCTTACGGACAGACTACACTGAAGCTTTCTTT.